This T cell receptor beta chain was identified in a study of a mutant IDH1 vaccine in newly diagnosed glioma. About the study: Vaccines began 4-6 weeks after radiotherapy alone, or with temozolomide cycles. At week 35 came visit V12, and visit V13 followed at week 47.

Time point reported: week 47, end of study. Each dose of the vaccine consisted of 300 ug of mutant IDH1 20-mer peptide, with topical imiquimod. Vaccination of patients was performed eight times, in weeks 1, 3, 5, 7, 11, 15, 19 and 23. Every donor had a new WHO grade 3 or 4 astrocytoma that was IDH1-mutant, with loss of nuclear ATRX. Per germline, CDR1 SGHRS and CDR2 YFSETQ. The CDR3 loop spans 15 amino acids. V was clipped by 0 bases and J by 4 bases, with 13 bases between them. Assay: immunoSEQ multiplex PCR; the TCRdb copy retains only in-frame clones and omits some. The table shows roughly 46,000 clones, with approximately 84% occurring only once. On this clone itself: Its antigen remains unknown.

The chain links TRBV5-1 to TRBJ1-2; weak D call: TRBD1 (5 bases). Specimen: PBMCs, collected from a glioma patient whose treatment included an IDH1 peptide vaccine. This TCR was recovered from a woman in her twenties or thirties with glioma. Some clones in this sample may be carry-over from other donors' samples. The CDR3 DNA follows: TGCGCCAGCAGCTTGGCCGTCGGGGGGAGCTATGGCTACACCTTC. Translated: CASSLAVGGSYGYTF.